This record covers a single T cell receptor beta chain. Its antigen remains unknown. The sample comes from a study of blood T cells in healthy people across ages. General study points: Strong correlation was found linking TCR beta diversity to naive T cell percentage.

Together with a sample-barcoded 5' primer, a J-beta primer mix was included in a second PCR lasting roughly 6 to 12 cycles. CDR3-containing paired-end reads numbered at least 2.5 million in each sample. One entry per CDR3 protein, called by TCRdb with MiXCR from the 5' RACE reads. This table has around 800,000 distinct CDR3 sequences, about 26% appearing once. Trimming removed 1 base from V and 3 bases from J, with 6 bases in between. The CDR3 covers 13 residues. Germline V gene lookup returns CDR1 SGHTA and CDR2 FQGTGA. Separately, the same data were catalogued under a study of T cells of mothers and their children. That investigation notes: Pairs that are related and pairs that are unrelated have TCR recombination output shaped similarly by thymic selection.

The chain employs TRBV7-3 and TRBJ1-1; D gene ambiguous. The source is a boy younger than 18 in good health. The material sequenced was blood. CDR3 nucleotides: TGTGCCAGCAGCTTAAATCTGGACACTGAAGCTTTCTTT. Its protein product is CASSLNLDTEAFF.